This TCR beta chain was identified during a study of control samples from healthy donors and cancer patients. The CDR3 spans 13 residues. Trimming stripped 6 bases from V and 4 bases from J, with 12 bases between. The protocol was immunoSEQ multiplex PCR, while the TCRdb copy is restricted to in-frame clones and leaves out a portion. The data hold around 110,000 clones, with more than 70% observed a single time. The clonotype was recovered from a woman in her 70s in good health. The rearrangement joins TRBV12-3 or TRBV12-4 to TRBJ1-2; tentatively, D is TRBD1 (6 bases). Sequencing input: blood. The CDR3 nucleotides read TGTGCCAGCAGCCCGGGACACAGCTATGGCTACACCTTC. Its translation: CASSPGHSYGYTF.